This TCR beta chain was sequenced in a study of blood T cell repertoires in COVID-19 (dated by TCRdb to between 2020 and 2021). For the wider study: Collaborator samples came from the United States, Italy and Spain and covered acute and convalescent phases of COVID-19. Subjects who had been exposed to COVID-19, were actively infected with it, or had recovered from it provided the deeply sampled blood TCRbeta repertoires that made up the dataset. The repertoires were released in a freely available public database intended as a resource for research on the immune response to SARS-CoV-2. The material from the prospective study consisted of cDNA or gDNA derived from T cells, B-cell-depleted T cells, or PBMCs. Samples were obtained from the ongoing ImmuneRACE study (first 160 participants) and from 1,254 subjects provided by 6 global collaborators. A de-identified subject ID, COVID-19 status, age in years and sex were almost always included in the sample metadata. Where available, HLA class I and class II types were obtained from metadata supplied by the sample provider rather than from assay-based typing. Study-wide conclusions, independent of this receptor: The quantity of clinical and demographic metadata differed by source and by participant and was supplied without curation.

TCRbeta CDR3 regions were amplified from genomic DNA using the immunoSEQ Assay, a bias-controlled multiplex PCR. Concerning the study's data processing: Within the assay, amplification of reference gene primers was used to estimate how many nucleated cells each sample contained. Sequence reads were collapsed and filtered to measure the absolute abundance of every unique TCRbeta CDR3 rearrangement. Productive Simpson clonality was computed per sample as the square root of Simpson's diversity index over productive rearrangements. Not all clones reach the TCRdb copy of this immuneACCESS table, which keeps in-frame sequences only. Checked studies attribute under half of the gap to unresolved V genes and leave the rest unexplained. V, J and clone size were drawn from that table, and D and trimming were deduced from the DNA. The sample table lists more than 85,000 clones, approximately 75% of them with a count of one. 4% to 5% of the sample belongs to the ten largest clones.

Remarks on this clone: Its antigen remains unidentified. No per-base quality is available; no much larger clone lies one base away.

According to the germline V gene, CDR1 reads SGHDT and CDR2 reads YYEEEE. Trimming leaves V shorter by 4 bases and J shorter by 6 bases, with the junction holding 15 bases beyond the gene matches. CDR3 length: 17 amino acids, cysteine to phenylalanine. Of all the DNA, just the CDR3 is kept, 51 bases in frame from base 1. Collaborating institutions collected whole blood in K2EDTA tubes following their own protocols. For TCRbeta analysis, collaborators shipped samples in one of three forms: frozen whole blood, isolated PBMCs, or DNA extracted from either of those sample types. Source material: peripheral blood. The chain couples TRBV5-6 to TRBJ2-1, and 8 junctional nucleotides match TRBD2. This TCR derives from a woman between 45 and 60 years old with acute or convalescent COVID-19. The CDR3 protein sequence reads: CASSPEIAGPRFNEQFF. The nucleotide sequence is TGTGCCAGCAGCCCTGAAATAGCGGGGCCTCGATTCAATGAGCAGTTCTTC.